The clone carrying this TCR beta chain appeared a few times. What was sequenced were expressed TCRB transcripts, since all of the isolated RNA had been reverse transcribed. The assay was immunoSEQ multiplex PCR, and TCRdb's table has in-frame clones only and misses some. The table lists roughly 150,000 clones, 11% of them singletons. The data stem from a study of beta chain features in type 1 diabetes. The sample comprised central memory CD4+ T cells from blood. The receptor was derived from a man younger than 35 in good health.

CDR3 bases: TGTGCCAGCAGCTTAACACCCCAACTAGGCGGCTACACCTTC. It yields the protein CASSLTPQLGGYTF. The chain joins TRBV7-2 to TRBJ1-2; D remains unclear. Trimming removed 2 bases from V and 8 bases from J, with 15 bases in between. The V gene's germline CDR1 is SGHTA and CDR2 FQGNSA. The CDR3 sequence is 14 residues long.